This entry concerns a single TCR beta chain. The sample originates from a study of T cell changes during pregnancy in multiple sclerosis. Profiling relied on immunoSEQ multiplex PCR, and the TCRdb table lists in-frame clones only, not all of them. This sample carries roughly 38,000 clones, roughly 89% of them seen once, and the ten largest clones take under 0.75%. The CDR3 consists of 15 residues. Trimming at V came to 4 bases and at J to 4 bases, leaving 4 bases not matched to a gene. Looked up from germline, CDR1 is SNHLY and CDR2 is FYNNEI. Sequencing was performed on CD4+ T cells from peripheral blood mononuclear cells, taken in the second trimester of pregnancy. This chain uses TRBV2 with TRBJ2-2; 9 bases fit TRBD1. This TCR was recovered from a female donor in good health, enrolled as a control in a pregnancy study. The CDR3 coding sequence is TGTGCCAGCAGTGGCTACAGGGGGCGCACCGGGGAGCTGTTTTTT. It encodes CASSGYRGRTGELFF.